The 8 T cell receptor beta chains in this list originate from one sample, sequenced in a study of T-cell reconstitution after alpha-beta-depleted transplantation in children. Researchers prepared the TCRbeta library using unique molecular identifiers, the study reports. TCRdb re-called the PCR reads through MiXCR, storing one row per CDR3 protein. The repertoire holds roughly 200,000 distinct CDR3 sequences, about 8.4% seen once, with about 40% in the top ten. The material was PBMCs, mostly from graft donor cells, obtained 360 days after TCRalphabeta/CD19-depleted stem cell transplant. These receptors originate from a male patient between 2 and 10 years old who had a stem cell transplant for acute myeloid leukemia, so the T cells may come from the graft donor.

This clonotype turned up a few times. The genes are TRBV20-1 and TRBJ1-2, with D unclear. The CDR3 extends over 13 amino acids. Trimming took 6 bases from V and 4 from J, leaving 15 bases between them. The V gene's germline CDR1 is DFQATT and CDR2 SNEGSKA (reference sequence). The CDR3 reads CSALLGTGYGYTF. The CDR3 nucleotides read TGCAGTGCCCTCCTGGGTACTGGCTATGGCTACACCTTC.

This clonotype was counted only a few times. The chain is built from TRBV11-1 and TRBJ2-5, with 11 bases matching TRBD2. Germline V gene data show CDR1 as SGHAT and CDR2 as FQDESV (reference sequence). The V gene end was trimmed by 2 bases and the J gene end by 1 base; junction bases not matched to a gene: 3. The CDR3 consists of 16 residues. The chain's CDR3 is CASSLPGLAVQETQYF. CDR3 coding DNA: TGTGCCAGCAGCTTACCGGGACTAGCGGTCCAAGAGACCCAGTACTTC.

This clonotype has only a few counts. The gene calls are TRBV11-2 and TRBJ2-7, with 7 nucleotides matching TRBD1. Germline-derived CDR1 and CDR2 are SGHAT and FQNNGV. J lost 4 bases, V lost 0 bases, and 3 bases had no gene match. This CDR3 region has 14 residues. Here the CDR3 DNA reads TGTGCCAGCAGCTTAGATCGGGACAGATACGAGCAGTACGTC. Its protein is CASSLDRDRYEQYV.

There are a few counts of this clonotype. This sequence joins TRBV10-3 and TRBJ1-1; D is uncertain. The V end was cut by 3 bases, the J end by 8 bases, with 10 bases between. CDR1 and CDR2 (germline): ENHRY, SYGVKD. CDR3 length: 12 residues. The CDR3 reads CAISDSRREAFF. The DNA of the CDR3 is TGTGCCATCAGTGATTCCCGCAGGGAAGCTTTCTTT.

A few counts support this clonotype. V and J are TRBV12-3 or TRBV12-4 and TRBJ2-7; D might be TRBD2 (5 bases). The CDR3 runs 13 residues. V was pared by 10 bases and J by 6 bases, with 19 bases between. The CDR3 region is CANLGRRGLEQYV. The CDR3 DNA reads TGTGCCAACCTCGGACGACGAGGGCTCGAGCAGTACGTC.

This clonotype was seen a few times. J is TRBJ2-5 and V is TRBV20-1, with TRBD2 identical over 9 bases. Germline CDR1 reads DFQATT; CDR2 reads SNEGSKA (reference sequence). V dropped 6 bases and J dropped 4; count of bases not matched to a gene: 12. The CDR3 spans 15 residues. The DNA of the CDR3 is TGCAGTGCCGGAGCGGTAGCGGGAGATGGAGAGACCCAGTACTTC. This gives the protein CSAGAVAGDGETQYF.

The gene calls are TRBV12-3 or TRBV12-4 and TRBJ2-4, with 7 bases fitting TRBD1. The CDR3 spans 14 residues. J lost 5 bases, V lost 5 bases, and 6 bases had no gene match. The CDR3 spells CASSPGTAQNIQYF. In DNA form, the CDR3 reads TGTGCCAGCAGTCCCGGGACAGCGCAAAACATTCAGTACTTC.

In its sample, this clonotype was seen many times. The rearrangement joins TRBV5-6 to TRBJ2-1; 7 positions match TRBD1. Germline values: CDR1 SGHDT, CDR2 YYEEEE. This CDR3 has 14 amino acids. After removal of 2 bases from V and 7 bases from J, the junction contained 6 bases not matched to a gene. CDR3 region: CASSLRGRRNEQFF. CDR3 nucleotides: TGTGCCAGCAGCTTAAGGGGGCGAAGGAATGAGCAGTTCTTC.